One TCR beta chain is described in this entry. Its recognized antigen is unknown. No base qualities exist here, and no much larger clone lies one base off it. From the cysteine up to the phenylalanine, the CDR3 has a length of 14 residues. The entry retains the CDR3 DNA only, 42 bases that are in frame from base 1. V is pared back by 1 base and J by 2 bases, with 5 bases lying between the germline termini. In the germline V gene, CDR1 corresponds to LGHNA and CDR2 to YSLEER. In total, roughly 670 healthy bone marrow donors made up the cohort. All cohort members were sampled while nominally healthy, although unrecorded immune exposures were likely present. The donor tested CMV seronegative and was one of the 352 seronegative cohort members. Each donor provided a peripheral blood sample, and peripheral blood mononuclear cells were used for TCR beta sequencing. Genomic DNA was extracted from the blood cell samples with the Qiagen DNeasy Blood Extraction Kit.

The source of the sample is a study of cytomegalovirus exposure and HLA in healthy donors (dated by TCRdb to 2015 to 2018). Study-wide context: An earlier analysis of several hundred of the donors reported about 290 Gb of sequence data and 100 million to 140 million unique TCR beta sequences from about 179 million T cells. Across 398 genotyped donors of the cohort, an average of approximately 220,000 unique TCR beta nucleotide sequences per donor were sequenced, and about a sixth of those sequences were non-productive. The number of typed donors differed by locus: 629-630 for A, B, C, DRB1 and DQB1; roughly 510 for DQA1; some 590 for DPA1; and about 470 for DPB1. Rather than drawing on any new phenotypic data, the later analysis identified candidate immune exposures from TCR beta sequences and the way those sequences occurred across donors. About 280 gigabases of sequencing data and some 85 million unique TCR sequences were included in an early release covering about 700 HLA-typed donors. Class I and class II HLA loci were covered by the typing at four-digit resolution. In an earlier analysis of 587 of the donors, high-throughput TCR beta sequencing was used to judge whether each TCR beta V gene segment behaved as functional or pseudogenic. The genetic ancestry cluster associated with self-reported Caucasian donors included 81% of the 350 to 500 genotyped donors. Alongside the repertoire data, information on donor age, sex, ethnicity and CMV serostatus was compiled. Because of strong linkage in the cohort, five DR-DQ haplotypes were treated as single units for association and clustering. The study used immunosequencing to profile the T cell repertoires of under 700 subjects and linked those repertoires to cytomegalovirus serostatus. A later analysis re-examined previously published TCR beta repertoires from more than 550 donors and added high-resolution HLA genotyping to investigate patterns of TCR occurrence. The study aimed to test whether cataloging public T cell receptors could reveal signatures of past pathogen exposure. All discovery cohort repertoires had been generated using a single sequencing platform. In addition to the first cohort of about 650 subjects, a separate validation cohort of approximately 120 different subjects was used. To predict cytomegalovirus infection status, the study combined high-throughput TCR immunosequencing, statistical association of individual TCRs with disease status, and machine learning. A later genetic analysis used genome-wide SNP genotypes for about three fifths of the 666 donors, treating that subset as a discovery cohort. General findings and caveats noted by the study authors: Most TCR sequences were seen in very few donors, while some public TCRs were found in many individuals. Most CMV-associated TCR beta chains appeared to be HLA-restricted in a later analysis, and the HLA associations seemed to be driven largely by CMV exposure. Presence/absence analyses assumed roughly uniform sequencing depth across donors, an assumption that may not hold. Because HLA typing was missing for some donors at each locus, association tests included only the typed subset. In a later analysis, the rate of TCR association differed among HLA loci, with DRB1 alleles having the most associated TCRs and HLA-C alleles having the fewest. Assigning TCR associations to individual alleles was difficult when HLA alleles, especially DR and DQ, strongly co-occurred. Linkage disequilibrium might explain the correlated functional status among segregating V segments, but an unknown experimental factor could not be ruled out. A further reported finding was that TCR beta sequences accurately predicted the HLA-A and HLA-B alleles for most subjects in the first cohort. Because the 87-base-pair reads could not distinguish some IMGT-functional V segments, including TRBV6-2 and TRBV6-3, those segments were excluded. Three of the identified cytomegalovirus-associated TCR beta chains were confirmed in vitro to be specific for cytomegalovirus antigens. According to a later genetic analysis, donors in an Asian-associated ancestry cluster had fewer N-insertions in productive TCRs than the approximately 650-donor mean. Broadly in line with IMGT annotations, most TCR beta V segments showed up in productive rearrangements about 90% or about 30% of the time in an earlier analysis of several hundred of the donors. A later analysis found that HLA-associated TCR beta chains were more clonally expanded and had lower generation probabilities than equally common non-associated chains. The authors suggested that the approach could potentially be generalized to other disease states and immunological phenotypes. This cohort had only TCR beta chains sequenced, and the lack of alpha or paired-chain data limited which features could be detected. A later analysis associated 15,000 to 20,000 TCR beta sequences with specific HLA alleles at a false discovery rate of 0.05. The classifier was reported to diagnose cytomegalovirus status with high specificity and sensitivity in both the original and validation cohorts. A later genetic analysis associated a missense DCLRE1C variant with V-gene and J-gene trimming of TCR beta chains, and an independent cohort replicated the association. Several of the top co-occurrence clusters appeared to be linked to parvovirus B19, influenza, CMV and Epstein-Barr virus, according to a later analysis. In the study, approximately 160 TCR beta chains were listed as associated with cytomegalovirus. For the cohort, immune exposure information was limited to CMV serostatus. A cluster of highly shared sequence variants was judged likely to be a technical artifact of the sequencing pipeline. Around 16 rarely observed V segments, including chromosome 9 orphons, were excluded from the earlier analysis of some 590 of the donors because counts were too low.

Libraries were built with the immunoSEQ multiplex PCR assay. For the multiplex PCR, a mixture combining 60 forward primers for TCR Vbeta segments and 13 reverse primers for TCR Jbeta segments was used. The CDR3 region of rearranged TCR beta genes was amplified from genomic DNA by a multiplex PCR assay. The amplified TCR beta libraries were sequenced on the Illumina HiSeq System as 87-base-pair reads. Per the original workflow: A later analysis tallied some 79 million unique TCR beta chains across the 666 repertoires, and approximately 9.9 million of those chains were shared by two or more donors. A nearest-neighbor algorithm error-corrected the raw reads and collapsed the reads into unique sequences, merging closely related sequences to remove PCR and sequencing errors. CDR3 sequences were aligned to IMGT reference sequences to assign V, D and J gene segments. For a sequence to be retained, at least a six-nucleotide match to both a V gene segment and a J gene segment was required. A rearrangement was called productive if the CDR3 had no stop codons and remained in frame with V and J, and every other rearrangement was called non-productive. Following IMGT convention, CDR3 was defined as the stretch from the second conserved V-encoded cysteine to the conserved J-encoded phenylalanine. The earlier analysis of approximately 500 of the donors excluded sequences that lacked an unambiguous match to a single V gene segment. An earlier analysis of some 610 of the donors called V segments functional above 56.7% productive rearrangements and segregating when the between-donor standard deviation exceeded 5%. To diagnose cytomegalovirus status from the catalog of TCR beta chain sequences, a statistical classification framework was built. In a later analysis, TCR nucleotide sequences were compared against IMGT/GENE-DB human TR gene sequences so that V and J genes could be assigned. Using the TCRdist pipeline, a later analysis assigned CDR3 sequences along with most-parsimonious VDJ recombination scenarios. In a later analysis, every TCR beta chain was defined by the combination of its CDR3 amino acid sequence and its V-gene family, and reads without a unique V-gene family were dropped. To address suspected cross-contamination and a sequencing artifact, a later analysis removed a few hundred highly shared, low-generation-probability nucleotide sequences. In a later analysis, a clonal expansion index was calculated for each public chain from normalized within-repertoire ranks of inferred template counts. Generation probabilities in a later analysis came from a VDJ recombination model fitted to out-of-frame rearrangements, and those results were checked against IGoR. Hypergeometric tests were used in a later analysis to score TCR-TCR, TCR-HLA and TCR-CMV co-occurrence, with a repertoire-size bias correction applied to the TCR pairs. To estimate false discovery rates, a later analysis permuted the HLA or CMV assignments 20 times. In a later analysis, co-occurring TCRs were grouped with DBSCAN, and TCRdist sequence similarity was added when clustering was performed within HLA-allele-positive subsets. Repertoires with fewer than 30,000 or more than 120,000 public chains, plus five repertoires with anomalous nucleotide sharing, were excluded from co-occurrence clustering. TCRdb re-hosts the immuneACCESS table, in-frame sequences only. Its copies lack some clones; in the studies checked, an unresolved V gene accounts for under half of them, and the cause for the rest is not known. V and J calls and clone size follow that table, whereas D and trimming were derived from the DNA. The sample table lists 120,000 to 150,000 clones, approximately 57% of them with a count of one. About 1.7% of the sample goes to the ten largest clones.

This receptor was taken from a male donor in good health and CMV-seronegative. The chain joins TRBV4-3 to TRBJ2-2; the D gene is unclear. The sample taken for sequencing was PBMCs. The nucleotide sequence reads TGCGCCAGCAGCCAAGTCTTAAACACCGGGGAGCTGTTTTTT. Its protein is CASSQVLNTGELFF.